A selection of T cell receptor beta chains follows, all from one sample in a study of breast tumors, draining lymph nodes, adjacent tissues. TCRdb re-called the multiplex PCR reads with MiXCR, one entry per CDR3 protein. The sample lists over 60,000 distinct CDR3 sequences; about 40% were seen once. The sequenced sample was breast tumor tissue. All receptors come from a female donor with breast cancer. Some clones in this sample may be carry-over from other donors' samples. Both conserved end residues are part of each CDR3. D genes are given only for firm matches. Clone size is stated in some rows and not others, as once, few, many or a class when expanded.

v_call	clone_size	d_call	j_call	cdr3_nt	cdr3_aa
TRBV29-1	medium-sized	NA	TRBJ1-2	TGCAGCGTAGCACTGGGACGGGATTTCTGGGGCTACACCTTC	CSVALGRDFWGYTF
TRBV6-5	NA	TRBD1	TRBJ2-7	TGTGCCAGCAGTCATTTTTTGGGACAGTCAAACGAGCAGTACTTC	CASSHFLGQSNEQYF
TRBV2	NA	NA	TRBJ1-4	TGTGCCAGCAGCTATAGACGGGGGGTGGAAGAACTGTTTTTT	CASSYRRGVEELFF
TRBV2	many	NA	TRBJ1-5	TGTGCCAGCAGTGAATCTGAGGGGCAGCCCCAGCATTTT	CASSESEGQPQHF
TRBV7-9	NA	TRBD1	TRBJ2-7	TGTGCCAGCAGCTCCCTGGACGGGACAGACACTTACGAGCAGTACTTC	CASSSLDGTDTYEQYF
TRBV24-1	many	NA	TRBJ1-2	TGTGCCACCAGTGACCCACTCCTTGGGCAGGGCTACACCTTC	CATSDPLLGQGYTF
TRBV7-2	NA	TRBD1	TRBJ2-3	TGTGCCAGCAGTTCCGGGACAGGGTCCGGAGATACGCAGTATTTT	CASSSGTGSGDTQYF
TRBV7-3	NA	TRBD1	TRBJ1-1	TGTGCCAGCAGCCCAGGACAGGGCCGAGCTTTCTTT	CASSPGQGRAFF
TRBV20-1	few	NA	TRBJ1-5	TGCAGTGCTAGAGATCTATGGGGGGTCCCTTATCAGCCCCAGCATTTT	CSARDLWGVPYQPQHF
TRBV7-9	many	NA	TRBJ1-2	TGTGCCAGCAGCTTAGCGTCAGGGCCGGGAAACTATGGCTACACCTTC	CASSLASGPGNYGYTF
TRBV6-5	many	NA	TRBJ2-7	TGTGCCAGCAGTTACTCGGCCGTGGGGGAGCAGTACTTC	CASSYSAVGEQYF
TRBV27	many	NA	TRBJ1-5	TGTGCCAGCAGTTTATCGGGGTATCAGCCCCAGCATTTT	CASSLSGYQPQHF
TRBV10-3	NA	TRBD1	TRBJ2-6	TGTGCCATCAGTGAGGGCGCAGGGGGCAACTCTGGGGCCAACGTCCTGACTTTC	CAISEGAGGNSGANVLTF
TRBV20-1	many	NA	TRBJ2-7	TGCAGTGCTAGTGACGGGGGCAACCCCTACGAGCAGTACTTC	CSASDGGNPYEQYF
TRBV20-1	once	TRBD1	TRBJ1-2	TGCAGTGCTAGAAAAACGGGACAGGCTGGCTACACCTTC	CSARKTGQAGYTF
TRBV15	many	NA	TRBJ2-2	TGTGCCACCAGCGAGGGGAGTAGGCGTCGTGGGGAGCTGTTTTTT	CATSEGSRRRGELFF
TRBV7-3	NA	TRBD1	TRBJ2-7	TGTGCCAGCAGCTTAACGGGAGACAGGGGGACCGGGGGCTACGAGCAGTACTTC	CASSLTGDRGTGGYEQYF
TRBV19	many	TRBD1	TRBJ1-2	TGTGCCAGTAGTTCGCGGGACAGAGAGAATGGCTACACCTTC	CASSSRDRENGYTF
TRBV9	NA	NA	TRBJ2-2	TGTGCCAGCAGCCTCCGATTGACTAGGGAGCTGTTTTTT	CASSLRLTRELFF
TRBV2	NA	NA	TRBJ1-2	TGTGCCAGCAGTGAAATGGGGGCAGGGGTCCCCTTGAACTATGGCTACACCTTC	CASSEMGAGVPLNYGYTF
TRBV7-9	many	NA	TRBJ1-3	TGTGCCAGCAGCTATCACACAACCACAGGGTCAGTCTCTGGAAACACCATATATTTT	CASSYHTTTGSVSGNTIYF
TRBV5-6	NA	NA	TRBJ2-3	TGTGCCAGCAGTGTGGCGGGGTTGGACAATGAGCAGTATTTT	CASSVAGLDNEQYF
TRBV5-1	many	NA	TRBJ2-7	TGCGCCAGCAGCTCTACGGAGGGTAGGTACGAGCAGTACTTC	CASSSTEGRYEQYF
TRBV7-8	NA	NA	TRBJ2-7	TGTGCCAGCAGTCCCCGGGAAGAAAGCGAGCAGTACTTC	CASSPREESEQYF
TRBV4-2	NA	NA	TRBJ1-5	TGTGCCAGCAGCCCAGGCCCGTATAGCAATCAGCCCCAGCATTTT	CASSPGPYSNQPQHF
TRBV20-1	NA	TRBD2	TRBJ2-5	TGCAGTGCTCCGAACCCGCGGGAGACCCTGTACTTC	CSAPNPRETLYF